This TCR beta chain was observed in a study of OX40 agonist ivuxolimab in advanced cancers. Here immunoSEQ multiplex PCR was the method, and the copy in TCRdb shows in-frame clones only, minus some. The sample lists roughly 71,000 clones; 91% were seen once. The CDR3 covers 15 residues. Germline CDR1 SEHNR, CDR2 FQNEAQ (reference sequence). V was shortened by 1 base and J by 4 bases, with 11 bases between the two germline ends. This rearrangement joins TRBV7-9 to TRBJ1-5; no reliable D call. The source material was CD4+ or CD8+ T cells sorted from blood, sampled in a trial of the OX40 agonist ivuxolimab. The TCR comes from an adult with an advanced solid tumor such as melanoma, head and neck, liver or kidney cancer. The CDR3 coding sequence is TGTGCCAGCAGCTTAGTAGGCAGAGATAATCAGCCCCAGCATTTT. As protein: CASSLVGRDNQPQHF.